This T cell receptor (beta chain) came from a study of OX40 agonist ivuxolimab in advanced cancers. Turning to the study itself: Hepatocellular carcinoma, melanoma, renal cell or head and neck cancer affected the dose-escalation patients. Study-wide findings and caveats: Individuals who were partial responders at 0.1-3.0 mg/kg had clonal expansion that ranked among the lowest. Certain nonresponders likewise exhibited a low normalized T-cell clonal expansion.

The protocol was immunoSEQ multiplex PCR, while the TCRdb copy is restricted to in-frame clones and leaves out a portion. The sample yields about 22,000 clones, around nine tenths seen once. Details on this clone: Its target is unknown.

V was cut by 2 bases and J by 2 bases, with 10 bases left in between. The CDR3 length is 15 residues. CDR1 and CDR2 (germline): SEHNR, FQNEAQ (reference sequence). The receptor was derived from an adult with an advanced solid tumor such as melanoma, head and neck, liver or kidney cancer. The rearrangement joins TRBV7-9 to TRBJ2-1; D uncertain. The sequenced sample was CD4+ or CD8+ T cells sorted from blood, obtained in a trial of the OX40 agonist ivuxolimab. For the CDR3, the DNA is TGTGCCAGCAGCTTAATGGCTAGTACCTACAATGAGCAGTTCTTC. It codes for CASSLMASTYNEQFF.